This T cell receptor beta chain was recorded in a study of shared T cell receptors in the human thymus. Libraries were prepared by immunoSEQ multiplex PCR; TCRdb keeps only in-frame clonotypes and omits some of them. Seen here are about 660,000 clones, about 87% observed once, and the top ten hold 0.0094%. CDR1 and CDR2 from the germline V gene are SGHTA and FQGNSA. With 7 bases removed from V and 3 bases from J, the gap between germline ends came to 23 bases. CDR3 length: 17 residues. This same sample was also taken into another study, of human thymus T cells.

The sample consisted of thymocytes. The J gene is TRBJ2-3, the V gene TRBV7-2; perhaps TRBD2 as D (5 bases). This clonotype was obtained from a boy under two years old with a congenital heart defect. The chain's CDR3 is CASINLGGPGLTDTQYF. CDR3 coding DNA: TGTGCCAGCATCAACCTCGGCGGGCCCGGGTTAACAGATACGCAGTATTTT.